This TCR beta chain appears in the sequencing data of a study of cytomegalovirus exposure and HLA in healthy donors. This clone was observed a single time. Antigen: not known. The study's findings and limits: Most subjects' HLA-A and HLA-B alleles were reportedly predicted from TCR beta sequences.

The V gene lost 3 bases and the J gene lost 1 base, with 16 bases spanning the gap. The CDR3 runs to 16 residues. Germline-derived CDR1 and CDR2 are SGHDT and YYEEEE. PCR involved 60 Vbeta and 13 Jbeta primers. Libraries were prepared by immunoSEQ multiplex PCR; TCRdb keeps only in-frame clonotypes and omits some of them. The table shows about 190,000 clones, with about 80% occurring only once. The sequencing sample was made of PBMCs. The chain uses TRBV5-6 and TRBJ2-5; D perhaps matches TRBD2 (6 bases). The TCR originated in a woman between 45 and 65 years old in good health and CMV-seropositive. CDR3 residues: CASSSRGRRVQETQYF. The CDR3, as DNA: TGTGCCAGCAGCTCTCGGGGTCGGAGGGTCCAAGAGACCCAGTACTTC.